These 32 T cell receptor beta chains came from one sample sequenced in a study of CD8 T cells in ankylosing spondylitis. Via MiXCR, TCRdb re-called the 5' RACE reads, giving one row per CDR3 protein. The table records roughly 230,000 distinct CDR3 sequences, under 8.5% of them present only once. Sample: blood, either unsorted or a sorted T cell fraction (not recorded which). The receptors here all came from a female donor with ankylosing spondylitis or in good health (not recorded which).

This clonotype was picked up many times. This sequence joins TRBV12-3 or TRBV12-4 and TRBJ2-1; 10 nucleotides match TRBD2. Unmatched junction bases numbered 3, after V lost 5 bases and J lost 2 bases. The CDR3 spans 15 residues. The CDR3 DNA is TGTGCCAGCAGTGCTACTAGCGGGACCTACAATGAGCAGTTCTTC. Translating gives CASSATSGTYNEQFF.

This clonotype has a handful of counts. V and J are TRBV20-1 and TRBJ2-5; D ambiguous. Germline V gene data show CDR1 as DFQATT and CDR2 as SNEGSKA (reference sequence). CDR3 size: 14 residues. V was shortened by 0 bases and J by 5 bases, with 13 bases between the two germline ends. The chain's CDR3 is CSARDGIRTETQYF. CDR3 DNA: TGCAGTGCTAGAGATGGGATTAGGACCGAGACCCAGTACTTC.

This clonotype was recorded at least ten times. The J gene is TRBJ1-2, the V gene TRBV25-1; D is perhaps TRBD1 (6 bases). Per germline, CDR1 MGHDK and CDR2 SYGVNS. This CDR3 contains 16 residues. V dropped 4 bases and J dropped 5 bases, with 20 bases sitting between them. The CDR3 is CASSAPRGGRGYGYTF. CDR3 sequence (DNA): TGTGCCAGCAGTGCACCTAGGGGGGGAAGGGGGTATGGCTACACCTTC.

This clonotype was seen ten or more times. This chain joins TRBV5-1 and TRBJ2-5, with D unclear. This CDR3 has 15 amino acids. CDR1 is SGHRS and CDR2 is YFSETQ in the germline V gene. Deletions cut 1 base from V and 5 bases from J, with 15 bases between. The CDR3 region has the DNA TGCGCCAGCAGCTTGCGGTTGGCTTCGAGGGAGACCCAGTACTTC. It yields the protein CASSLRLASRETQYF.

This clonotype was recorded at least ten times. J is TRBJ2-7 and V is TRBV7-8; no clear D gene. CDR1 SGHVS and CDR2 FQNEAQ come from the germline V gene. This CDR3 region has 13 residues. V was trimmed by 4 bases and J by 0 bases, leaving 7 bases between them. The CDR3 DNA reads TGTGCCAGCAGCTCCCCTAGCTCCTACGAGCAGTACTTC. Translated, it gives CASSSPSSYEQYF.

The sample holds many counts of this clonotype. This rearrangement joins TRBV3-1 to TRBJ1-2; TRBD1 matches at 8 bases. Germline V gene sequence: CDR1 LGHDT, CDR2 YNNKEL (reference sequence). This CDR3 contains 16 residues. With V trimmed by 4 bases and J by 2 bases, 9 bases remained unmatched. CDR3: CASSPSDGQGNYGYTF. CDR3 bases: TGTGCCAGCAGCCCTAGCGACGGACAGGGAAACTATGGCTACACCTTC.

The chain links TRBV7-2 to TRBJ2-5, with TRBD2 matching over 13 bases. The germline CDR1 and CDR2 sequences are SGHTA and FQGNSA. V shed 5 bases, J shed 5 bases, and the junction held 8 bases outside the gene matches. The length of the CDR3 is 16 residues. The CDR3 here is CASSPLAGGLRETQYF. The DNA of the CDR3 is TGTGCCAGCAGCCCACTAGCGGGAGGGCTCCGGGAGACCCAGTACTTC.

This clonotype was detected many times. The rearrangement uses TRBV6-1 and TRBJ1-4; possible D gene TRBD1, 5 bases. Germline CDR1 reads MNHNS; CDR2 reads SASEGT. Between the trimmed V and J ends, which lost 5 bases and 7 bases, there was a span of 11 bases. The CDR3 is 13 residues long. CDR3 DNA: TGTGCCAGCAGTCCAGGGTGGGGTGAAAAACTGTTTTTT. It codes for CASSPGWGEKLFF.

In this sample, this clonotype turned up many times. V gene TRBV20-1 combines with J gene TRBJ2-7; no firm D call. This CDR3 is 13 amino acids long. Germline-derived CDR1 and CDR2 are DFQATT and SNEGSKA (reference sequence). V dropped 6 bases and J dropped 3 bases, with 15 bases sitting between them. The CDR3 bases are TGCAGTGCCGAGAGACGTGAGCTCTACGAGCAGTACTTC. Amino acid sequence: CSAERRELYEQYF.

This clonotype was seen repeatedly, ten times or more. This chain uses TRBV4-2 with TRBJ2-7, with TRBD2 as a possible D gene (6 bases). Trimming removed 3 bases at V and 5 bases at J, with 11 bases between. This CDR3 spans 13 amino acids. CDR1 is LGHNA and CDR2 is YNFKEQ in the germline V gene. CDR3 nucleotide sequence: TGTGCCAGCAGCCACCAGGAGGGGAACGAGCAGTACTTC. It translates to CASSHQEGNEQYF.

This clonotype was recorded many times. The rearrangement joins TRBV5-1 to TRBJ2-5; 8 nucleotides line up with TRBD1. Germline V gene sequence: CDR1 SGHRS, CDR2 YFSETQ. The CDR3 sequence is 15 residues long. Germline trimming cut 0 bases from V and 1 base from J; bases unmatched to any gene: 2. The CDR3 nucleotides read TGCGCCAGCAGCTTGGAACAGGGGGTCCAAGAGACCCAGTACTTC. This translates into CASSLEQGVQETQYF.

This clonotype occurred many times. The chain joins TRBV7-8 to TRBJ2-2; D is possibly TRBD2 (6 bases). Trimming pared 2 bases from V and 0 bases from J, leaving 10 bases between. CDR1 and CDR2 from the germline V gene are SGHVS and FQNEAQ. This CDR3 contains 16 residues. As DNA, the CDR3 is TGTGCCAGCAGCTTACTAGCGCCCGCGAACACCGGGGAGCTGTTTTTT. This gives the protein CASSLLAPANTGELFF.

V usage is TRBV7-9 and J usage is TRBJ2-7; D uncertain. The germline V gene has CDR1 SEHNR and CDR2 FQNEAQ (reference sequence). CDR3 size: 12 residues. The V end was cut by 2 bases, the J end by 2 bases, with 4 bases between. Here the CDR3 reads CASSLQAYEQYF. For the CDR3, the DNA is TGTGCCAGCAGCTTACAGGCCTACGAGCAGTACTTC. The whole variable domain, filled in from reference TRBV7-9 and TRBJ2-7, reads DTGVSQNPRHKITKRGQNVTFRCDPISEHNRLYWYRQTLGQGPEFLTYFQNEAQLEKSRLLSDRFSAERPKGSFSTLEIQRTEQGDSAMYLCASSLQAYEQYFGPGTRLTVT.

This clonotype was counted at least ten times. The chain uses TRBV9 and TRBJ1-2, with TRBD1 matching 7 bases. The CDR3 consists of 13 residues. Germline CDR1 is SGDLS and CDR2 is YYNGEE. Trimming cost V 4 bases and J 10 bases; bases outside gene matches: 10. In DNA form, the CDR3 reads TGTGCCAGCAGCCGGGACAGCGGAATTGACTACACCTTC. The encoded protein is CASSRDSGIDYTF.

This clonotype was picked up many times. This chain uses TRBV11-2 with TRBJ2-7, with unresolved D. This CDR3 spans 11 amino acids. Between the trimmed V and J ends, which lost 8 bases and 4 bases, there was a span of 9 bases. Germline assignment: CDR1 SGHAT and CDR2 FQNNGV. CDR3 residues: CASGVQYEQYF. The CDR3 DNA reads TGTGCCAGCGGGGTACAGTACGAGCAGTACTTC.

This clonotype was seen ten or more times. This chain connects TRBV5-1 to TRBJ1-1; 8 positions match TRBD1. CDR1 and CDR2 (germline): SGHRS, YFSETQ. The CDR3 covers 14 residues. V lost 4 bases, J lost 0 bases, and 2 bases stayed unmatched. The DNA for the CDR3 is TGCGCCAGCAGCATGGGACAGGTGAACACTGAAGCTTTCTTT. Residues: CASSMGQVNTEAFF.

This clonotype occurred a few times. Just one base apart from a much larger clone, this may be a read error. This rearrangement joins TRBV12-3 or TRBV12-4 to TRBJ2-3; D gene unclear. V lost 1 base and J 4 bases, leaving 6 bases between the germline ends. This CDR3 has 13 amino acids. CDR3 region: CASSLDDADTQYF. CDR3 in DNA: TGTGCCAGCAGTTTAGATGACGCAGATACGCAGTATTTT.

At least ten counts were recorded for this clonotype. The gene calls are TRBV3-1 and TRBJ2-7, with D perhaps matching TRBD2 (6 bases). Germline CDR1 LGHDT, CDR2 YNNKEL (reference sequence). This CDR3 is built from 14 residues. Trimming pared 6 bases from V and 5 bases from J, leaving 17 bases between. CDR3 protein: CASSTGLHVHEQYF. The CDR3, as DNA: TGTGCCAGCAGTACGGGACTCCACGTCCACGAGCAGTACTTC.

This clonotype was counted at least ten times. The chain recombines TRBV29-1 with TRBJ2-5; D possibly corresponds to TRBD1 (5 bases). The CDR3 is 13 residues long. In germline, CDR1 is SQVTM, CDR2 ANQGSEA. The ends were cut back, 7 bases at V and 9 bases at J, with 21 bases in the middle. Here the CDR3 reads CSARAPDVRSQYF. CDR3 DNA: TGCAGCGCCAGGGCGCCGGACGTTAGGTCCCAGTACTTC.

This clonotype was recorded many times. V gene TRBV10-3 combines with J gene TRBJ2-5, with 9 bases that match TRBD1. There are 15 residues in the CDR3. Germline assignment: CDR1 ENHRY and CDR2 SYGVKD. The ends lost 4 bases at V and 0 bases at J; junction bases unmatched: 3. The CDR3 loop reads CAISGDRGDQETQYF. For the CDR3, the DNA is TGTGCCATCAGTGGAGACAGGGGGGACCAAGAGACCCAGTACTTC.

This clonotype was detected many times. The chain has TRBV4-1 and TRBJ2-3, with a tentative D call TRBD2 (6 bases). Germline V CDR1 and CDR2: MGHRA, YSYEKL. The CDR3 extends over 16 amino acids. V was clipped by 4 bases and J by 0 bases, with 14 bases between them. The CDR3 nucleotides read TGCGCCAGCAGCCCTAACTTAGCGGCTAGCACAGATACGCAGTATTTT. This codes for CASSPNLAASTDTQYF.

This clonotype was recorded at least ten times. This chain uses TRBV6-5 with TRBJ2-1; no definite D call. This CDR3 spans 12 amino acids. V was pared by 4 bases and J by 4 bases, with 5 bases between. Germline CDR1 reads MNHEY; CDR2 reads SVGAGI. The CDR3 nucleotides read TGTGCCAGCAGTTCCCGGTACAATGAGCAGTTCTTC. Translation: CASSSRYNEQFF.

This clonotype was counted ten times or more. CDR3 sequence reads: CASSFRGPGYEQYF. The CDR3 bases are TGCGCCAGCAGCTTCCGAGGGCCAGGCTACGAGCAGTACTTC. The V and J genes are TRBV4-1 and TRBJ2-7, with a possible D match to TRBD2 (5 bases). Per germline, CDR1 MGHRA and CDR2 YSYEKL. V lost 5 bases, J lost 3 bases, and 14 bases lay in between. CDR3 size: 14 residues.

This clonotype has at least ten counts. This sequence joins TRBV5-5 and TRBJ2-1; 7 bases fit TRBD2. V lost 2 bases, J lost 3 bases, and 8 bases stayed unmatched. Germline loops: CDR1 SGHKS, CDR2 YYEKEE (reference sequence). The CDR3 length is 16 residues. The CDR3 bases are TGTGCCAGCAGCTTCGGTGTAGGGGAGGGCTACAATGAGCAGTTCTTC. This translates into CASSFGVGEGYNEQFF.

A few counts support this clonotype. The CDR3 sequence: CASSLGTGRSYEQYF. The CDR3 nucleotides are TGCGCCAGCAGCTTGGGGACAGGGAGAAGCTACGAGCAGTACTTC. This rearrangement joins TRBV5-1 to TRBJ2-7, with TRBD1 matching 8 bases. The CDR3 is 15 amino acids. Losses at the gene ends were 0 bases for V and 3 bases for J; bases not matched to a gene: 5. CDR1 and CDR2 from the germline V gene are SGHRS and YFSETQ.

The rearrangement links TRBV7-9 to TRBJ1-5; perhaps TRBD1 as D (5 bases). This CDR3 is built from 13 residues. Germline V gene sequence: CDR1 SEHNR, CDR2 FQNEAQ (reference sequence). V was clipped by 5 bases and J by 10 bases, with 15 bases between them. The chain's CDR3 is CASSEGPGGPQHF. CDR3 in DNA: TGTGCCAGCAGCGAGGGACCGGGAGGACCCCAGCATTTT.

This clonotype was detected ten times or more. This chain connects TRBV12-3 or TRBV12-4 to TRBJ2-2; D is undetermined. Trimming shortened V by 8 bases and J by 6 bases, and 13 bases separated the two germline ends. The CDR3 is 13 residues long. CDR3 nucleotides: TGTGCCAGCTCCGATGGGCCGGCCGGGGAGCTGTTTTTT. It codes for CASSDGPAGELFF.

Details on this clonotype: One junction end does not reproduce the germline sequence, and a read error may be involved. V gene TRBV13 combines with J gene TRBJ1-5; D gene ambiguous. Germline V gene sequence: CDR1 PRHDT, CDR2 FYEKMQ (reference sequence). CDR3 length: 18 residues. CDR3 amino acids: CTSSNPASRRSSNQPQHF. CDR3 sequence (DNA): TGTACCAGCAGTAACCCGGCCTCGAGGAGGTCGAGCAATCAGCCCCAGCATTTT.

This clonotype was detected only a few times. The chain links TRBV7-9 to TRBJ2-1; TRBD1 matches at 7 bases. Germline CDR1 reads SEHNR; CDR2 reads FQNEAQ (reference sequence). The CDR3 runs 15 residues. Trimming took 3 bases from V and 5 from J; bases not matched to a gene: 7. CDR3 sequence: CASSFRQGRNNEQFF. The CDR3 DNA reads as TGTGCCAGCAGCTTCCGACAGGGAAGGAACAATGAGCAGTTCTTC.

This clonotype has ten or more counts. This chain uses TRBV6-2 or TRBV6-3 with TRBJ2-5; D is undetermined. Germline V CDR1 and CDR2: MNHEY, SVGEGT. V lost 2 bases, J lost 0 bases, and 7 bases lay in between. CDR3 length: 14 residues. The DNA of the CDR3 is TGTGCCAGCAGTTACCCCCCAAACCAAGAGACCCAGTACTTC. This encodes CASSYPPNQETQYF.

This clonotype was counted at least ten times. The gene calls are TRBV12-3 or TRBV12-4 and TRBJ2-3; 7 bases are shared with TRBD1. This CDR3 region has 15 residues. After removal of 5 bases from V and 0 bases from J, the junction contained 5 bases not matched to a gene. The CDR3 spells CASSLGQTSTDTQYF. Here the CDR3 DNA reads TGTGCCAGCAGTCTGGGACAGACTAGCACAGATACGCAGTATTTT.

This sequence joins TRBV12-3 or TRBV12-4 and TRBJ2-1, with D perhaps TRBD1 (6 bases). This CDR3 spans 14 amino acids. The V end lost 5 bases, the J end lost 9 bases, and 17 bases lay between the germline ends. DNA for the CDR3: TGTGCCAGCAGTCCCTCGGGCAGGGGCGGTGAGCAGTTCTTC. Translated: CASSPSGRGGEQFF.